This TCR beta chain was profiled in a study of T-cell memory formation after mild COVID-19. This clonotype has a count of ten or more. TCRdb reprocessed the 5' RACE reads with MiXCR, giving one entry per CDR3 protein. Of about 240,000 distinct CDR3 sequences listed, over 8.5% are singletons. The CDR3 extends over 14 amino acids. The V gene's germline CDR1 is SGHRS and CDR2 YFSETQ. V lost 3 bases and J lost 3, with 9 bases in between. The sequence derives from a man aged 18 to 35 who had mild COVID-19 (a few samples of this study predate the infection). Cell type and time point are not known. The sequenced sample consisted of PBMCs or a T cell subset sorted from them (not recorded which). This chain joins TRBV5-1 and TRBJ2-2; D unclear. CDR3 coding DNA: TGCGCCAGCAGCTCCCGACCAGACACCGGGGAGCTGTTTTTT. This sequence encodes CASSSRPDTGELFF.